The sequence of this TCR beta chain was determined in a study of T cells in women clearing cervical HPV infection (dated by TCRdb to 2017 to 2018). Describing the broader study: The cases were 25 to 30 women with histologically confirmed HPV16-related CIN3 or worse, and 2 of those women had invasive cancers. Case blood was taken at the visit when the lesion was first identified, whereas control blood was taken when infection was no longer detected. As quality controls, five blinded duplicates were added to each group, bringing the total to about 60 samples made up of around 50 participants and about ten replicates. Cases were matched to controls by age within five years and by the year the sample was collected. Median age was 34 years in cases versus about 38 in controls, and baseline characteristics did not differ significantly. Among cases, blood sampling occurred a median of roughly 160 days after lesion detection, with an interquartile range of roughly 85 to 220 days. The exploratory proof-of-principle case-control study was nested within the Guanacaste HPV Natural History Study in Costa Rica and compared TCR repertoires across cervical HPV16 outcomes. Controls were more than 20 women whose single incident HPV16 infection cleared within 12 months without precancer or cancer developing. The parent cohort enrolled 10,049 women aged 18 or older in Guanacaste, Costa Rica, in about 1993 to 1994 and followed the women for seven years. Since HLA typing was available for only a few women, HLA type could not be ruled out as a confounder. General findings and caveats noted by the study authors: Significantly higher TCR repertoire richness was observed in CIN3+ cases than in controls across sequencing depths, whereas no difference in evenness was found. Whether associations preceded infection or resulted from infection could not be shown with the cross-sectional design, and effector/memory subsets and HPV-specific T cells were not isolated. Because the number of T cells per sample was unknown, the richness differences could reflect varying T-cell content rather than repertoire biology. Lower TRBV6-7 relative abundance was observed in cases than in controls (about 0.099% versus 0.17%; Bonferroni P = 0.0008). By combining richness with V gene abundances, random forest classifiers separated cases from controls with an estimated AUC of 0.83.

The immunoSEQ assay used multiplex PCR to amplify TCR beta CDR3 regions from an average of roughly 1.2 ug of genomic DNA per sample. To correct primer bias, the assay used a complete synthetic TCR repertoire to set an amplification baseline. The amplicons were sequenced using the Illumina platform. The source study handled its data this way. Sequence errors were corrected by clustering with frequency ratios and a modified nearest-neighbor algorithm, and the sequences were then analyzed in the immunoSEQ Analyzer using IMGT gene definitions. At each rarefaction depth, TCR richness and evenness were averaged across 20 rarefaction repeats, and samples with fewer sequences than that depth were excluded. Wilcoxon rank sum tests with FDR correction were used to compare relative abundances of V, D and J genes between the groups. For the blinded duplicates, the intraclass correlation was 90% to 97% for TCR richness and averaged 76.4% across about 64 gene segments. TCRdb obtained this table from immuneACCESS and retained in-frame rearrangements with V and J assigned. These tables miss some clones; where compared with another copy, unresolved V genes account for less than half of the shortfall, and the remainder is unexplained. V, J and clone size are taken as reported in that table, and D and trimming were inferred from the DNA itself. The sample table records tens of thousands of clones. The ten largest clones take up roughly 1.4% of the sample.

Every participant had a single incident cervical HPV16 infection, and women with prevalent HPV16 infections were excluded. Cervical HPV DNA was detected by MY09/MY11 PCR, and genotyping was performed by dot-blot hybridization. Approximately 15 mL of heparinized blood was centrifuged, after which the buffy coat was aliquoted, frozen at -30 degrees C, and then stored at -80 degrees C. QIAGEN kits were used to extract genomic DNA from the buffy coat specimens. Trimming leaves V shorter by 0 bases and J shorter by 6 bases, with the junction holding 13 bases beyond the gene matches. The CDR3 spans 18 residues, from the cysteine through the phenylalanine. Of the CDR3's DNA, 45 bases were read; they are in frame from base 1. The germline V gene sets CDR1 to SGHRS and CDR2 to YFSETQ. Notes on this clone: Its antigen is not yet known. The sequenced fragment ends 3 residues before the CDR3 boundary, so the rest is inferred from the germline J gene.

The sequence was collected from a woman aged 18 to 75 with a cervical HPV16 infection that either progressed to CIN3+ or cleared (not recorded which). The chain is assembled from TRBV5-1 and TRBJ2-5; 11 bases in between match TRBD2. Sequencing input: blood buffy coat. CDR3 DNA (partial): TGCGCCAGCAGCTTGGTAACTAGCGGGAGTCCGGCGGGAAAGACC. Translated, this gives CASSLVTSGSPAGKT. In full, the CDR3 is CASSLVTSGSPAGKTQYF.